Below are 27 T cell receptor beta chains sequenced from a single sample in a study of control samples from healthy donors and cancer patients. The repertoire was sequenced with immunoSEQ multiplex PCR; TCRdb's copy has only in-frame clones and lacks some. This table holds some 220,000 clones, just under 95% found once. What was sequenced was blood. The receptors were sampled from a man aged 50 to 59 in good health.

The chain employs TRBV30 and TRBJ1-4, with no clear D. The germline gives CDR1 GTSNPN, CDR2 SVGIG (reference sequence). V lost 3 bases and J 6 bases, leaving 8 bases between the germline ends. The CDR3 spans 12 residues. The CDR3 is CAWSALDEKLFF. CDR3 bases: TGTGCCTGGAGCGCGCTGGATGAAAAACTGTTTTTT.

V gene TRBV5-4 combines with J gene TRBJ1-2; D is unresolved. The CDR3 is made up of 13 amino acids. V shed 2 bases and J shed 4 bases, with 9 bases lying between them. Per the germline V gene, CDR1 is SGHNT and CDR2 is YYREEE (reference sequence). In DNA form, the CDR3 reads TGTGCCAGCAGCTTTGGAGGATTCTATGGCTACACCTTC. Amino acid sequence: CASSFGGFYGYTF.

The gene calls are TRBV20-1 and TRBJ2-7; D unclear. CDR3 length: 12 residues. Germline V CDR1 and CDR2: DFQATT, SNEGSKA (reference sequence). V was pared by 3 bases and J by 6 bases, with 12 bases between. The DNA of the CDR3 is TGCAGTGCTAGTGGTCGGGCCCGCGAGCAGTACTTC. Its translation is CSASGRAREQYF.

V gene TRBV18 combines with J gene TRBJ1-2, with a possible D match to TRBD1 (5 bases). Per germline, CDR1 KGHSH and CDR2 LQKENI. CDR3 length: 16 residues. V lost 1 base, J lost 2 bases, and 14 bases lay in between. The CDR3 DNA follows: TGTGCCAGCTCACCACAGGTGGGGGGACTAAACTATGGCTACACCTTC. As protein: CASSPQVGGLNYGYTF.

This chain links TRBV3-1 (or the pseudogene TRBV3-2) with TRBJ2-2; the match to TRBD2 covers 12 bases. The CDR3 has 20 amino acids. From germline, CDR1 is LGHDT and CDR2 YNNKEL (reference sequence). After removal of 0 bases from V and 7 bases from J, the junction contained 15 bases not matched to a gene. Here the CDR3 DNA reads TGTGCCAGCAGCCAAGATACGTCAGGGCTAGCGGGGGGGCCGGACGGGGAGCTGTTTTTT. Translation: CASSQDTSGLAGGPDGELFF.

There are a few counts of this clone. The V gene is TRBV7-2, the J gene TRBJ2-3; maybe TRBD2 (7 bases). This CDR3 region has 15 residues. V was trimmed by 5 bases and J by 4 bases, leaving 16 bases between them. Per the germline V gene, CDR1 is SGHTA and CDR2 is FQGNSA. CDR3 sequence (DNA): TGTGCCAGCAGCACCCTACGGGGGGCGCCAGATACGCAGTATTTT. Translated: CASSTLRGAPDTQYF.

By sample share, this clone is medium-sized. The V and J genes are TRBV5-1 and TRBJ1-2; D perhaps matches TRBD1 (5 bases). The V end was cut by 4 bases, the J end by 2 bases, with 15 bases between. The CDR3 is 15 residues long. The germline V gene has CDR1 SGHRS and CDR2 YFSETQ. CDR3 DNA sequence: TGCGCCAGCAGCCCACTAGGGACCCTCAACTATGGCTACACCTTC. It specifies CASSPLGTLNYGYTF.

CDR3 loop: CASSERYGAAFQPQHF. The CDR3 DNA is TGTGCCAGCAGTGAAAGGTATGGCGCGGCCTTTCAGCCCCAGCATTTT. This chain connects TRBV6-1 to TRBJ1-5; D ambiguous. The V gene's germline CDR1 is MNHNS and CDR2 SASEGT. Trimming stripped 2 bases from V and 6 bases from J, with 17 bases between. CDR3 length: 16 residues.

The chain is built from TRBV12-3 or TRBV12-4 and TRBJ1-2; 8 bases match TRBD1. The length of the CDR3 is 13 residues. After removal of 5 bases from V and 4 bases from J, the junction contained 3 bases not matched to a gene. As DNA, the CDR3 is TGTGCCAGCAGTCCAGGGGGCCTCTATGGCTACACCTTC. The encoded protein is CASSPGGLYGYTF.

The gene calls are TRBV7-8 and TRBJ1-3, with 7 bases lining up with TRBD1. V lost 3 bases, J lost 0 bases, and 8 bases stayed unmatched. CDR1 and CDR2 from the germline V gene are SGHVS and FQNEAQ. The CDR3 length is 17 residues. CDR3 DNA: TGTGCCAGCAGCTTGACGACAGGGCACTTCTCTGGAAACACCATATATTTT. Translated, it gives CASSLTTGHFSGNTIYF.

V usage is TRBV3-1 (or the pseudogene TRBV3-2) and J usage is TRBJ1-5; a possible D gene is TRBD1 (6 bases). V was trimmed by 1 base and J by 6 bases, leaving 7 bases between them. This CDR3 region has 13 residues. The germline CDR1 and CDR2 sequences are LGHDT and YNNKEL (reference sequence). The DNA for the CDR3 is TGTGCCAGCAGCCAAGGACAGGTTCAGCCCCAGCATTTT. Protein product: CASSQGQVQPQHF.

This chain links TRBV2 with TRBJ2-2; unclear D gene. V gave up 6 bases and J gave up 7 bases, with 12 bases separating them. The CDR3 extends over 13 amino acids. Germline V lookup: CDR1 SNHLY, CDR2 FYNNEI. The CDR3 reads CASSLIYNGELFF. In DNA form, the CDR3 reads TGTGCCAGCAGCTTAATTTACAACGGGGAGCTGTTTTTT.

The V gene is TRBV27, the J gene TRBJ2-7; D is possibly TRBD1 (5 bases). CDR3 size: 13 residues. The V gene lost 3 bases and the J gene lost 3 bases, with 9 bases spanning the gap. From germline, CDR1 is MNHEY and CDR2 SMNVEV (reference sequence). The CDR3 nucleotides are TGTGCCAGCAGTTTGCGGCAGGGCTACGAGCAGTACTTC. Translation: CASSLRQGYEQYF.

This rearrangement joins TRBV19 to TRBJ2-3, with 13 bases that match TRBD2. The CDR3 contains 18 residues. CDR1 and CDR2 from the germline V gene are LNHDA and SQIVND (reference sequence). Trimming at V came to 5 bases and at J to 4 bases, leaving 12 bases not matched to a gene. The CDR3 nucleotides are TGTGCCAGTAGTGCGACTAGCGGGGGGTCAACCCTCCCAGATACGCAGTATTTT. Protein product: CASSATSGGSTLPDTQYF.

The rearrangement links TRBV3-1 (or the pseudogene TRBV3-2) to TRBJ1-2; a possible D gene is TRBD1 (5 bases). Trimming cost V 3 bases and J 6 bases, with 11 bases left between them. The CDR3 extends over 13 amino acids. Germline V lookup: CDR1 LGHDT, CDR2 YNNKEL (reference sequence). The CDR3 nucleotides read TGTGCCAGCAGCCAGGGGGGGTTTCATGGCTACACCTTC. It encodes CASSQGGFHGYTF.

The chain carries TRBV7-9 and TRBJ2-4; no clear D. The CDR3 extends over 12 amino acids. V was shortened by 6 bases and J by 6 bases, with 9 bases between the two germline ends. Germline V gene lookup returns CDR1 SEHNR and CDR2 FQNEAQ (reference sequence). The CDR3 loop is CASSPNRNIQYF. The CDR3 DNA is TGTGCCAGCAGTCCGAACAGAAACATTCAGTACTTC.

The chain couples TRBV28 to TRBJ1-1; no clear D. Deletions cut 7 bases from V and 3 bases from J, with 9 bases between. CDR3 length equals 12 residues. In germline, CDR1 is MDHEN, CDR2 SYDVKM. As DNA, the CDR3 is TGTGCCAGCACCATCCCGCACACTGAAGCTTTCTTT. Translating gives CASTIPHTEAFF. The full variable domain, rest sourced from reference TRBV28 and TRBJ1-1, is DVKVTQSSRYLVKRTGEKVFLECVQDMDHENMFWYRQDPGLGLRLIYFSYDVKMKEKGDIPEGYSVSREKKERFSLILESASTNQTSMYLCASTIPHTEAFFGQGTRLTVV.

This clone was recorded only once. The gene calls are TRBV5-8 and TRBJ2-1; D tentatively reads TRBD1 or TRBD2 (6 bases each). Germline V gene sequence: CDR1 SGHTS, CDR2 YDEGEE. Deletions cut 1 base from V and 6 bases from J, with 26 bases between. The CDR3 is 19 residues long. The CDR3 loop is CASSLRGGSPYKGLNEQFF. The CDR3 coding sequence is TGTGCCAGCAGCTTGCGAGGGGGGTCCCCGTATAAAGGTCTCAATGAGCAGTTCTTC.

The CDR3 loop is CASSPPPTGPYEQYF. CDR3 DNA sequence: TGTGCCAGCAGCCCGCCGCCGACAGGCCCCTACGAGCAGTACTTC. V usage is TRBV5-5 and J usage is TRBJ2-7; D may be TRBD1 (6 bases). V lost 4 bases, J lost 2 bases, and 16 bases lay in between. This CDR3 is 15 amino acids long. CDR1 and CDR2 from the germline V gene are SGHKS and YYEKEE (reference sequence).

This chain joins TRBV11-2 and TRBJ2-7, with 7 bases identical to TRBD2. Germline V gene sequence: CDR1 SGHAT, CDR2 FQNNGV. V dropped 2 bases and J dropped 4; count of bases not matched to a gene: 11. The CDR3 covers 16 residues. CDR3 coding DNA: TGTGCCAGCAGCTTAAATAGCGCTAGCGGTCTTTACGAGCAGTACGTC. Its protein is CASSLNSASGLYEQYV.

The rearrangement uses TRBV5-6 and TRBJ1-1, with 8 bases fitting TRBD1. The germline CDR1 and CDR2 sequences are SGHDT and YYEEEE. The V and J ends lost 4 bases and 0 bases, in that order; junction bases with no gene match: 8. The CDR3 spans 16 residues. Here the CDR3 reads CASSLGTGIMNTEAFF. The CDR3, as DNA: TGTGCCAGCAGCCTAGGGACAGGTATTATGAACACTGAAGCTTTCTTT.

This chain uses TRBV2 with TRBJ2-7; 11 nucleotides agree with TRBD2. CDR3 size: 14 residues. Germline V gene data show CDR1 as SNHLY and CDR2 as FYNNEI. J gave up 4 bases and V 7 bases, and 6 bases lay outside the gene matches. CDR3 loop: CASNPGTSGYEQYV. The CDR3 DNA reads as TGTGCCAGCAACCCCGGGACTAGCGGATACGAGCAGTACGTC.

V is TRBV9 and J is TRBJ1-2, with D maybe TRBD1 (5 bases). CDR1 and CDR2 (germline): SGDLS, YYNGEE. The CDR3 is 17 residues long. V was cut by 2 bases and J by 3 bases, with 20 bases left in between. This CDR3 is CASSVRGQVPNDYGYTF. CDR3 in DNA: TGTGCCAGCAGCGTCCGGGGCCAAGTCCCCAATGACTATGGCTACACCTTC.

The rearrangement uses TRBV12-3 or TRBV12-4 and TRBJ2-5, with D perhaps matching TRBD2 (6 bases). Between the trimmed V and J ends, which lost 5 bases and 4 bases, there was a span of 11 bases. The CDR3 runs 13 residues. The CDR3 region is CASSVVGGETQYF. CDR3 DNA sequence: TGTGCCAGCAGTGTCGTGGGGGGAGAGACCCAGTACTTC.

The chain couples TRBV9 to TRBJ1-1, with a possible D match to TRBD1 (5 bases). Trimming stripped 3 bases from V and 0 bases from J, with 18 bases between. In germline, CDR1 is SGDLS, CDR2 YYNGEE. The CDR3 runs to 17 residues. The CDR3 is CASSGPRGTGLNTEAFF. CDR3 nucleotide sequence: TGTGCCAGCAGCGGACCCCGGGGGACGGGCCTGAACACTGAAGCTTTCTTT.

The chain uses TRBV12-3 or TRBV12-4 and TRBJ2-5; a weak D match, TRBD2 (5 bases). The CDR3 contains 13 residues. The ends were cut back, 5 bases at V and 7 bases at J, with 14 bases in the middle. CDR3 sequence: CASSTGNTMTQYF. The CDR3 DNA is TGTGCCAGCAGTACGGGAAACACCATGACCCAGTACTTC.

The chain joins TRBV18 to TRBJ1-2, with D tentatively TRBD1 (5 bases). Germline V gene data show CDR1 as KGHSH and CDR2 as LQKENI. CDR3 size: 15 residues. Trimming pared 6 bases from V and 0 bases from J, leaving 14 bases between. Here the CDR3 reads CASSLAAGANYGYTF. As DNA, the CDR3 is TGTGCCAGCTCCCTGGCGGCGGGGGCTAACTATGGCTACACCTTC.